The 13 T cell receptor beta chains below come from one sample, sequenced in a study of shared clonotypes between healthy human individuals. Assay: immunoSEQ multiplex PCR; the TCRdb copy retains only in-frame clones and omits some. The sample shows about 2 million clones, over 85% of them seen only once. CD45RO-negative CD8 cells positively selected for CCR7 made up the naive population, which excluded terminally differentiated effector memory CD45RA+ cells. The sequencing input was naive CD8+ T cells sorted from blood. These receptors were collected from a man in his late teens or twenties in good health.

The CDR3 region is CASTSRGPTVQETQYF. The CDR3 coding sequence is TGTGCCAGCACCTCTAGGGGGCCTACGGTTCAAGAGACCCAGTACTTC. The chain couples TRBV28 to TRBJ2-5, with 7 bases matching TRBD1. CDR1 MDHEN and CDR2 SYDVKM come from the germline V gene. The V and J ends lost 7 bases and 2 bases, in that order; junction bases with no gene match: 13. This CDR3 comprises 16 residues.

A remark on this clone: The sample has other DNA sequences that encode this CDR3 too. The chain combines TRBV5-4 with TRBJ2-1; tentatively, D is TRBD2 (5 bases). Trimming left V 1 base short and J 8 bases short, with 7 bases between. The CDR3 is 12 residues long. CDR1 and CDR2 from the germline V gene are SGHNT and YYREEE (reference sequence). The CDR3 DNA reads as TGTGCCAGCAGCTTGACCGGGGATGAGCAGTTCTTC. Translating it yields CASSLTGDEQFF.

CDR3 region: CASSQANQQETQYF. CDR3 in DNA: TGTGCCAGCAGCCAAGCGAACCAACAAGAGACCCAGTACTTC. The rearrangement links TRBV7-9 to TRBJ2-5, with unresolved D. Germline CDR1 SEHNR, CDR2 FQNEAQ (reference sequence). CDR3 length: 14 residues. The germline V and J ends were trimmed by 5 bases and 2 bases, with 12 bases remaining between them.

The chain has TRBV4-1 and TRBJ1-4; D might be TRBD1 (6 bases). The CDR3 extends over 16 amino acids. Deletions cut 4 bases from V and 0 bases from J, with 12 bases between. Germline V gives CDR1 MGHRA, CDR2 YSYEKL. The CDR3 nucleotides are TGCGCCAGCAGCCCACGAGACAGGTCAACTAATGAAAAACTGTTTTTT. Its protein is CASSPRDRSTNEKLFF.

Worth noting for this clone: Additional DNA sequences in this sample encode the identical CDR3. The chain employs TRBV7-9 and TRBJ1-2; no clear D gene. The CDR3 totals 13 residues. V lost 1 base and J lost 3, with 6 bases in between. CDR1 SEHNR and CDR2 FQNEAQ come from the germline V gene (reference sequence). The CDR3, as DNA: TGTGCCAGCAGCTTAGGCCGAGACTATGGCTACACCTTC. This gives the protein CASSLGRDYGYTF.

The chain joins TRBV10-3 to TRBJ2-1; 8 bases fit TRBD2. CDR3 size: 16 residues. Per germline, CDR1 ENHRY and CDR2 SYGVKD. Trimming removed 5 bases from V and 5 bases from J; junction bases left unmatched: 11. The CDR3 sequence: CAISSDPGGRDNEQFF. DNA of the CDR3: TGTGCCATCAGTTCTGACCCGGGGGGGCGCGACAATGAGCAGTTCTTC.

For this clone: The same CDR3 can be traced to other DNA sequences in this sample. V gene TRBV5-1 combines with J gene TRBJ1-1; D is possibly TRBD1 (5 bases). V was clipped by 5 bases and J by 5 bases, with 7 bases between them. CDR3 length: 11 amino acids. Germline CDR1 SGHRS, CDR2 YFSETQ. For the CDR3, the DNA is TGCGCCAGCAGTAGGGGAACTGAAGCTTTCTTT. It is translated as CASSRGTEAFF.

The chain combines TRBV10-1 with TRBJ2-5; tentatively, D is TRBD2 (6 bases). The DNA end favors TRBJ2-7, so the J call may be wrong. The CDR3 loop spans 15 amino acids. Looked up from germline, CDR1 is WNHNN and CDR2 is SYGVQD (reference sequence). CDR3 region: CASSGRDGGTYEQYF. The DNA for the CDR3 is TGCGCCAGCAGTGGGCGGGACGGTGGAACCTACGAGCAGTACTTC.

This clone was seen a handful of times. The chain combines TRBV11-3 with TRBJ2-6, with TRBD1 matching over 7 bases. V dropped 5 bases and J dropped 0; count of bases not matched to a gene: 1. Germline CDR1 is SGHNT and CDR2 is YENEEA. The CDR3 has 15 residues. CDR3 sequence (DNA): TGTGCCAGCAGCCCAGGGGGCTCTGGGGCCAACGTCCTGACTTTC. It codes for CASSPGGSGANVLTF.

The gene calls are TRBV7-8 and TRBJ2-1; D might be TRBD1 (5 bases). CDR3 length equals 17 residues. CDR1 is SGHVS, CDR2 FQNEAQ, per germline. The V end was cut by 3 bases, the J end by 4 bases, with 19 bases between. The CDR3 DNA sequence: TGTGCCAGCAGCTTCGATGCGTGGACATACCTATACAATGAGCAGTTCTTC. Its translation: CASSFDAWTYLYNEQFF.

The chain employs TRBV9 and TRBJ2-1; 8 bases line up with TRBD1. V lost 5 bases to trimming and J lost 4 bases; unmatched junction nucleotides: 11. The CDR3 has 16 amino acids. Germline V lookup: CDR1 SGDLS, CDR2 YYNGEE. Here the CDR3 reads CASSENPGQEYNEQFF. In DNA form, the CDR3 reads TGTGCCAGCAGTGAAAACCCGGGACAGGAGTACAATGAGCAGTTCTTC.

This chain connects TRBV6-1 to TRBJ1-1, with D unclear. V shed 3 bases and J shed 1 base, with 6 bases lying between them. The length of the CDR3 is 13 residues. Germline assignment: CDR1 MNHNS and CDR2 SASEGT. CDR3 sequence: CASSESPNTEAFF. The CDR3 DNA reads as TGTGCCAGCAGTGAGAGTCCGAACACTGAAGCTTTCTTT.

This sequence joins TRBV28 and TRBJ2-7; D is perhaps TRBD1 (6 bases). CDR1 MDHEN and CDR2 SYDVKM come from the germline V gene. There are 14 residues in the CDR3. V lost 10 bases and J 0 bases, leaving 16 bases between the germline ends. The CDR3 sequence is CATLPRGGSYEQYF. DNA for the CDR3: TGTGCCACCCTCCCTAGAGGGGGCTCCTACGAGCAGTACTTC.